Detailed here is one T cell receptor (beta chain). Only in-frame clones appear in the TCRdb table, and some are missing; sequencing was by immunoSEQ multiplex PCR. The sample holds more than 75,000 clones, 70% to 90% seen once. This entry belongs to a study of blood T cell repertoires in COVID-19. The sample consisted of peripheral blood. The origin of this receptor is a man between 25 and 39 years old with acute or convalescent COVID-19.

CDR3 protein: CASSLAHSLYEQYF. CDR3 DNA sequence: TGCGCCAGCAGCTTGGCCCACAGCCTCTACGAGCAGTACTTC. The genes are TRBV5-1 and TRBJ2-7; D uncertain. Per germline, CDR1 SGHRS and CDR2 YFSETQ. Deletions cut 0 bases from V and 3 bases from J, with 10 bases between. This CDR3 has 14 amino acids.